A selection of T cell receptor beta chains follows, all from one sample in a study of blood T cell repertoires in COVID-19. The protocol was immunoSEQ multiplex PCR, while the TCRdb copy is restricted to in-frame clones and leaves out a portion. This sample has about 180,000 clones, with 80% to 90% found just once. Sequencing was done on a sample of PBMCs or T cells enriched from blood (not recorded which). Receptor source: a woman between 40 and 55 years old with acute COVID-19. Both conserved end residues are trimmed from each CDR3.

v_gene,j_gene,len,CDR3aa
TRBV15,TRBJ2-5,12,ATSSREWQETQY
TRBV18,TRBJ1-1,8,ASWSTEAF
TRBV6-5,TRBJ2-2,13,ASSYSSLNTGELF
TRBV18,TRBJ1-5,13,ASSPPRTGYQPQH
TRBV7-2,TRBJ2-3,12,ASSLVTSGSTQY
TRBV6-1,TRBJ1-1,16,ASSGILGQGGSNTEAF
TRBV9,TRBJ2-2,14,ASSVGLAVNTGELF
TRBV19,TRBJ2-1,10,ASSDRVDEQF
TRBV30,TRBJ2-7,11,AWSIGHTYEQY
TRBV6-5,TRBJ2-7,13,ASSMGGTGDYEQY
TRBV7-2,TRBJ2-1,12,ASSLSLVDNEQF
TRBV18,TRBJ2-1,13,ASSPSGPSYNEQF
TRBV13,TRBJ2-7,12,ASSANAGDDEQY
TRBV27,TRBJ2-1,13,ASSPYDRGTDEQF
TRBV9,TRBJ1-3,13,ASSVARGGGNTIY
TRBV5-6,TRBJ1-3,14,ASSLQGAVYGNTIY
TRBV21-1,TRBJ1-5,16,ASSRQTGHRDINQPQH
TRBV7-8,TRBJ2-3,12,ASSLTGRGDTQY
TRBV4-1,TRBJ1-1,16,ASSQRAGSGQGNTEAF
TRBV6-1,TRBJ1-3,16,ASSEERWLRGSGNTIY
TRBV7-6,TRBJ2-5,15,ASSLGTGLAGGETQY
TRBV7-9,TRBJ1-6,17,ASSLAGYRGISYNSPLH
TRBV4-1,TRBJ2-1,13,ASSQGPGLNNEQF
TRBV21-1,TRBJ2-7,11,ASSKVTAYEQY
TRBV7-2,TRBJ2-7,12,ASSLVGGSYEQY
TRBV3-1/TRBV3-2,TRBJ1-2,12,ASSRKQHNYGYT